These T cell receptor beta chains were read from a single sample in a study of patients with pleural tuberculosis. TCRdb reprocessed the reads with MiXCR, giving one entry per CDR3 protein. This table holds tens of thousands of distinct CDR3 sequences, 5.5% to 8% found once. The receptors derive from a human donor with pleural tuberculosis. CDR3s include the opening cysteine and the closing phenylalanine or tryptophan. The D gene is left open where the match is weak. A row's size may be missing; if present it is once, few, many or a size class.

d_gene	j_gene	abundance	v_gene	CDR3aa	CDR3nt
NA	TRBJ1-6	many	TRBV15	CATNVSQQENNSPLHF	TGTGCCACCAACGTCTCCCAACAGGAGAATAATTCACCCCTCCACTTT
TRBD1	TRBJ1-5	many	TRBV28	CASKGQGVNQPQHF	TGTGCCAGCAAAGGACAGGGCGTCAATCAGCCCCAGCATTTT
NA	TRBJ1-3	many	TRBV3-1	CASSQDQGSGNTIYF	TGTGCCAGCAGCCAAGATCAGGGGTCTGGAAACACCATATATTTT
TRBD2	TRBJ2-1	many	TRBV24-1	CATSDGDYYSYNEQFF	TGTGCCACCAGTGATGGGGACTACTACTCCTACAATGAGCAGTTCTTC
NA	TRBJ2-7	many	TRBV6-1	CASSVRLQGSYEQYF	TGTGCCAGCAGTGTTCGATTGCAGGGGTCCTACGAGCAGTACTTC
TRBD2	TRBJ2-3	NA	TRBV11-1	CASSLGASGRSDTQYF	TGTGCCAGCAGCTTAGGCGCTAGCGGGAGATCAGATACGCAGTATTTT
TRBD2	TRBJ2-1	NA	TRBV11-2	CASSLDSGSGRDEQFF	TGTGCCAGCAGCTTAGACAGCGGGAGTGGTAGAGATGAGCAGTTCTTC
TRBD1	TRBJ1-2	many	TRBV27	CASSFRGRSGYTF	TGTGCCAGCAGTTTCAGGGGGCGATCTGGCTACACCTTC
TRBD2	TRBJ2-3	many	TRBV12-3/TRBV12-4	CASSSGTSGRDTQYF	TGTGCCAGCAGTTCCGGGACTAGCGGGAGGGATACGCAGTATTTT
TRBD1	TRBJ2-1	few	TRBV5-4	CASSLTTGQNEQFF	TGTGCCAGCAGCTTGACCACGGGACAGAATGAGCAGTTCTTC
NA	TRBJ1-1	NA	TRBV30	CAWSPPGGTLAFF	TGTGCCTGGAGTCCCCCGGGAGGGACGTTAGCTTTCTTT
NA	TRBJ1-1	large	TRBV27	CASSLNGRTEAFF	TGTGCCAGCAGTTTAAATGGCCGTACTGAAGCTTTCTTT
TRBD1	TRBJ2-5	NA	TRBV28	CASSQDRGIEIQYF	TGTGCCAGCAGCCAGGACAGGGGGATAGAGATCCAGTACTTC
NA	TRBJ1-3	many	TRBV5-4	CASSLGISSGNTIYF	TGTGCCAGCAGCTTGGGGATAAGCTCTGGAAACACCATATATTTT
NA	TRBJ1-6	many	TRBV10-3	CAISEGSDSPLHF	TGTGCCATCAGTGAGGGGTCGGATTCACCCCTCCACTTT
TRBD1	TRBJ1-4	few	TRBV13	CASSSGQGDNEKLFF	TGTGCCAGCAGCTCAGGACAGGGAGATAATGAAAAACTGTTTTTT
NA	TRBJ1-2	many	TRBV28	CASSLQGSHYGYTF	TGTGCCAGCAGCTTACAGGGATCCCACTATGGCTACACCTTC
NA	TRBJ2-3	NA	TRBV5-1	CASSLSPSTDTQYF	TGCGCCAGCAGCTTGAGTCCCAGCACAGATACGCAGTATTTT
NA	TRBJ1-1	many	TRBV20-1	CSALAGREKIRAFF	TGCAGTGCCCTAGCGGGCAGGGAGAAGATTAGGGCTTTCTTT
NA	TRBJ2-4	NA	TRBV11-1	CASSLGSSGNIQYF	TGTGCCAGCAGCTTAGGTTCGTCGGGAAACATTCAGTACTTC
NA	TRBJ1-3	many	TRBV4-2	CASSRTGVGNTIYF	TGTGCCAGCAGCCGGACGGGTGTCGGAAACACCATATATTTT
TRBD1	TRBJ1-1	many	TRBV6-1	CASRAGTGGITEAFF	TGTGCCAGCAGGGCCGGGACAGGGGGCATCACTGAAGCTTTCTTT
TRBD2	TRBJ2-5	many	TRBV20-1	CSAPPGGMETQYF	TGCAGTGCCCCCCCGGGGGGAATGGAGACCCAGTACTTC
TRBD1	TRBJ2-7	many	TRBV20-1	CSARDGQVYEQYF	TGCAGTGCTAGAGATGGACAGGTCTACGAGCAGTACTTC
TRBD1	TRBJ1-1	few	TRBV5-1	CASSWTGGMNTEAFF	TGCGCCAGCAGCTGGACAGGGGGAATGAACACTGAAGCTTTCTTT
NA	TRBJ1-3	NA	TRBV29-1	CSGKGGSGNTIYF	TGCAGCGGAAAGGGGGGGTCTGGAAACACCATATATTTT
NA	TRBJ1-1	many	TRBV13	CASGIRGDTEAFF	TGTGCCAGCGGAATTCGGGGGGACACTGAAGCTTTCTTT
TRBD2	TRBJ2-7	many	TRBV11-2	CASSLDHGRAYEQYF	TGTGCCAGCAGCTTAGATCACGGGAGGGCCTACGAGCAGTACTTC
TRBD1	TRBJ1-2	many	TRBV5-4	CASSLAWQGVYGYTF	TGTGCCAGCAGCTTGGCTTGGCAGGGGGTCTATGGCTACACCTTC
NA	TRBJ2-5	large	TRBV20-1	CSAHGRSIQETQYF	TGCAGTGCTCACGGACGGAGCATCCAAGAGACCCAGTACTTC
NA	TRBJ1-2	few	TRBV5-4	CASSSPEEYYGYTF	TGTGCCAGCAGCTCGCCAGAGGAGTACTATGGCTACACCTTC
TRBD2	TRBJ2-1	many	TRBV7-1	CASSSKGFSGRGYEQFF	TGTGCCAGCAGCTCCAAAGGGTTTAGCGGGAGGGGCTATGAGCAGTTCTTC
NA	TRBJ2-1	many	TRBV7-2	CASSLENEQFF	TGTGCCAGCAGCCTCGAGAATGAGCAGTTCTTC
TRBD1	TRBJ2-1	many	TRBV9	CASSASTGNSYNEQFF	TGTGCCAGCAGCGCATCGACAGGGAATTCCTACAATGAGCAGTTCTTC
NA	TRBJ1-1	many	TRBV29-1	CSVEDLGIEAFF	TGCAGCGTTGAAGATCTGGGGATTGAAGCTTTCTTT
NA	TRBJ2-1	NA	TRBV19	CASIGSPGALRDEQFF	TGTGCCAGTATAGGGAGCCCGGGGGCATTACGTGATGAGCAGTTCTTC
TRBD1	TRBJ1-2	few	TRBV19	CASSIYVRGDYGYTF	TGTGCCAGTAGTATCTACGTCAGGGGGGACTATGGCTACACCTTC
TRBD1	TRBJ2-3	many	TRBV12-3/TRBV12-4	CASFDKTGRGYTQYF	TGTGCCAGTTTCGACAAGACAGGGAGAGGGTATACGCAGTATTTT
NA	TRBJ1-2	NA	TRBV12-3/TRBV12-4	CASSSNSQVGYTF	TGTGCCAGCAGTTCAAACTCACAGGTTGGCTACACCTTC
NA	TRBJ2-7	many	TRBV28	CATIASSYEQYF	TGTGCCACTATAGCCAGCTCCTACGAGCAGTACTTC
NA	TRBJ1-1	NA	TRBV4-1	CASSLVGEVNTEAFF	TGCGCCAGCAGCCTAGTCGGCGAGGTGAACACTGAAGCTTTCTTT